Listed below are T cell receptor beta chains from one sample, sequenced in a study of cytomegalovirus exposure and HLA in healthy donors. Libraries were prepared by immunoSEQ multiplex PCR; TCRdb keeps only in-frame clonotypes and omits some of them. This table has 140,000 to 150,000 clones, approximately 9% appearing once. Input material: PBMCs. Receptor source: a male donor in good health and CMV-seronegative. Each CDR3 is given with its conserved first and last residue. D genes are given only for firm matches. Only part of the rows carry a size: once, few, many, or a class if the clone is expanded.

TRBD2,few,TRBJ2-7,TRBV5-1,CASSLWASGNYEQYF,TGCGCCAGCAGCTTGTGGGCTAGCGGGAACTACGAGCAGTACTTC
.,.,TRBJ1-2,TRBV18,CASSPGQLPGYTF,TGTGCCAGCTCACCTGGACAGCTACCTGGCTACACCTTC
TRBD2,few,TRBJ2-5,TRBV7-2,CASTFGGTRGETQYF,TGTGCCAGCACTTTTGGGGGGACTAGGGGTGAGACCCAGTACTTC
.,.,TRBJ1-1,TRBV28,CASSRGRDTEAFF,TGTGCCAGCAGTAGGGGCCGTGACACTGAAGCTTTCTTT
.,.,TRBJ2-7,TRBV30,CAWSVVGGEYEQYF,TGTGCCTGGAGTGTGGTAGGGGGGGAGTACGAGCAGTACTTC
.,.,TRBJ1-1,TRBV4-2,CASSQDRGGSLNTEAFF,TGTGCCAGCAGCCAAGATAGGGGAGGATCCCTGAACACTGAAGCTTTCTTT
.,.,TRBJ2-7,TRBV4-2,CASSQEQYPTYEQYF,TGTGCCAGCAGCCAGGAACAGTATCCAACCTACGAGCAGTACTTC
TRBD1,few,TRBJ1-2,TRBV6-1,CASSDELLQGYTF,TGTGCCAGCAGTGACGAGCTACTACAGGGGTACACCTTC
TRBD1,.,TRBJ1-5,TRBV15,CATNPTGGRTNQPQHF,TGTGCCACCAACCCTACAGGGGGCCGGACCAATCAGCCCCAGCATTTT
TRBD1,.,TRBJ1-1,TRBV5-1,CASTQEQGGTEAFF,TGCGCCAGCACCCAGGAACAGGGGGGCACTGAAGCTTTCTTT
.,.,TRBJ1-1,TRBV19,CASTYRTEAFF,TGTGCCAGTACCTACAGGACTGAAGCTTTCTTT
.,.,TRBJ2-7,TRBV4-1,CASSLLQPGTYEQYF,TGCGCCAGCAGTCTTCTTCAGCCGGGGACCTACGAGCAGTACTTC
.,few,TRBJ2-7,TRBV6-5,CASSLTDYTSYEQYF,TGTGCCAGCAGTCTAACAGACTACACTTCCTACGAGCAGTACTTC
.,few,TRBJ2-7,TRBV4-3,CASSLDPYEQYF,TGCGCCAGCAGCCTAGACCCGTACGAGCAGTACTTC
TRBD2,.,TRBJ2-7,TRBV7-3,CASSPRSGGAYEQYF,TGTGCCAGCAGCCCCCGATCCGGGGGGGCTTACGAGCAGTACTTC
TRBD2,.,TRBJ2-7,TRBV27,CASKGSGSSYEQYF,TGTGCCAGCAAGGGCAGCGGGAGCTCCTACGAGCAGTACTTC